The 23 T cell receptor beta chains below come from one sample, sequenced in a study of shared clonotypes between healthy human individuals. Profiled with immunoSEQ multiplex PCR; TCRdb holds only in-frame clones, not every one. The data show around 1,100,000 clones, around 77% seen once. The sequencing sample was made of memory CD4+ T cells from PBMCs. Sample subset: CD45RA-negative fraction. These receptors were collected from a man between 18 and 35 years old in good health. Some clones in this sample may be carry-over from other donors' samples.

The chain recombines TRBV5-1 with TRBJ1-4; D gene uncertain. CDR3 length equals 14 residues. The V end was cut by 4 bases, the J end by 3 bases, with 10 bases between. CDR1 SGHRS and CDR2 YFSETQ come from the germline V gene. The CDR3 DNA reads TGCGCCAGCAGCCTGGAGAATCCTAATGAAAAACTGTTTTTT. The encoded protein is CASSLENPNEKLFF.

Ten or more counts support this clone. The V gene is TRBV6-1, the J gene TRBJ1-5; tentative D call: TRBD1 (6 bases). With 11 bases removed from V and 7 bases from J, the gap between germline ends came to 18 bases. Per the germline V gene, CDR1 is MNHNS and CDR2 is SASEGT. CDR3 length equals 13 residues. DNA for the CDR3: TGTGCCGGACAGAGGGATGGGCGGCAGCCCCAGCATTTT. This gives the protein CAGQRDGRQPQHF.

The V gene is TRBV7-9, the J gene TRBJ1-3, with 10 bases that match TRBD1. The germline CDR1 and CDR2 sequences are SEHNR and FQNEAQ (reference sequence). The CDR3 runs 17 residues. V shed 5 bases, J shed 0 bases, and the junction held 7 bases outside the gene matches. The CDR3 protein is CASSGRQGASSGNTIYF. DNA for the CDR3: TGTGCCAGCAGCGGGCGACAGGGGGCGTCCTCTGGAAACACCATATATTTT.

V and J are TRBV4-2 and TRBJ2-1; TRBD2 matches 11 bases. Trimming at V came to 2 bases and at J to 9 bases, leaving 9 bases not matched to a gene. CDR1 and CDR2 from the germline V gene are LGHNA and YNFKEQ. CDR3 length: 16 amino acids. The CDR3 here is CASSQLTSGSGGEQFF. In nucleotides, the CDR3 is TGTGCCAGCAGCCAACTTACTAGCGGGAGCGGCGGTGAGCAGTTCTTC.

This clone occurred a few times. J is TRBJ2-5 and V is TRBV27; 12 bases map to TRBD2. The CDR3 is 16 amino acids. Germline V CDR1 and CDR2: MNHEY, SMNVEV (reference sequence). With 6 bases clipped from V and 5 bases from J, the junction kept 10 bases outside the gene matches. Here the CDR3 reads CASSRTSGTTYETQYF. The CDR3 DNA reads TGTGCCAGCAGCCGGACTAGCGGGACCACCTATGAGACCCAGTACTTC.

This chain uses TRBV27 with TRBJ2-7, with 7 bases matching TRBD1. The CDR3 runs to 15 residues. V lost 2 bases and J lost 1; bases outside the gene matches: 5. Germline V gene sequence: CDR1 MNHEY, CDR2 SMNVEV (reference sequence). This CDR3 reads CASSLATGWSYEQYF. In nucleotides, the CDR3 is TGTGCCAGCAGTTTAGCGACAGGGTGGTCCTACGAGCAGTACTTC.

This clone was observed a few times. The V gene is TRBV7-6, the J gene TRBJ1-4, with a tentative D call TRBD1 (5 bases). Germline CDR1 is SGHVS and CDR2 is FNYEAQ. CDR3 size: 14 residues. The V end lost 0 bases, the J end lost 11 bases, and 13 bases lay between the germline ends. The CDR3 bases are TGTGCCAGCAGCTTAGCGGGGGACGCCCCCAAACTGTTTTTT. Translation gives CASSLAGDAPKLFF. The full variable domain, with the rest looked up from reference TRBV7-6 and TRBJ1-4, is GAGVSQSPRYKVTKRGQDVALRCDPISGHVSLYWYRQALGQGPEFLTYFNYEAQQDKSGLPNDRFSAERPEGSISTLTIQRTEQRDSAMYRCASSLAGDAPKLFFGSGTQLSVL.

J is TRBJ1-2 and V is TRBV30; D is perhaps TRBD1 (5 bases). Germline values: CDR1 GTSNPN, CDR2 SVGIG (reference sequence). There are 14 residues in the CDR3. V was pared by 3 bases and J by 4 bases, with 15 bases between. The CDR3 spells CAWSPNGRGYGYTF. The DNA for the CDR3 is TGTGCCTGGAGCCCGAACGGGAGGGGCTATGGCTACACCTTC.

The rearrangement links TRBV2 to TRBJ2-2; the match to TRBD1 covers 7 bases. This CDR3 contains 15 residues. Per the germline V gene, CDR1 is SNHLY and CDR2 is FYNNEI. The V and J ends lost 8 bases and 0 bases, in that order; junction bases with no gene match: 6. Here the CDR3 reads CASQQGLANTGELFF. The CDR3 DNA is TGTGCCAGCCAACAGGGGCTAGCGAACACCGGGGAGCTGTTTTTT.

V gene TRBV9 combines with J gene TRBJ2-2; 12 bases are a match to TRBD2. Germline CDR1 is SGDLS and CDR2 is YYNGEE. Trimming removed 3 bases from V and 7 bases from J; junction bases left unmatched: 10. The CDR3 consists of 17 residues. CDR3 bases: TGTGCCAGCAGCGCCGTGACTAGCGGGAGATTGGTCGGGGAGCTGTTTTTT. Translating it yields CASSAVTSGRLVGELFF.

This sequence joins TRBV11-2 and TRBJ1-3; 8 positions match TRBD1. Looked up from germline, CDR1 is SGHAT and CDR2 is FQNNGV. This CDR3 contains 15 residues. With 8 bases clipped from V and 4 bases from J, the junction kept 10 bases outside the gene matches. The CDR3 sequence is CASGITGGTGNTIYF. Written as DNA, the CDR3 is TGTGCCAGCGGGATTACAGGGGGGACCGGAAACACCATATATTTT.

This chain joins TRBV7-9 and TRBJ2-5; 8 nucleotides match TRBD2. The CDR3 loop spans 16 amino acids. The V segment lost 1 base and the J segment 4 bases; nucleotides outside the gene matches: 8. The germline gives CDR1 SEHNR, CDR2 FQNEAQ (reference sequence). The DNA for the CDR3 is TGTGCCAGCAGCTTAGGTCTAGCGGGTCCGAGAGAGACCCAGTACTTC. Residues: CASSLGLAGPRETQYF.

This sequence joins TRBV5-3 and TRBJ1-1; the match to TRBD1 covers 9 bases. TRBV5-3 is given ORF status, its function remaining uncertain. The CDR3 is 13 amino acids. The V segment lost 5 bases and the J segment 5 bases; nucleotides outside the gene matches: 4. This chain's CDR3 is CARSRQGGTEAFF. As DNA, the CDR3 is TGTGCCAGAAGTAGACAGGGGGGAACTGAAGCTTTCTTT.

In its sample, this clone was seen a few times. The chain recombines TRBV27 with TRBJ2-7, with TRBD2 matching over 10 bases. From germline, CDR1 is MNHEY and CDR2 SMNVEV (reference sequence). The CDR3 spans 15 residues. Germline trimming cut 0 bases from V and 3 bases from J; bases unmatched to any gene: 2. CDR3 sequence (DNA): TGTGCCAGCAGTTTATCGGCTAGCGGGAGCTACGAGCAGTACTTC. It encodes CASSLSASGSYEQYF.

This clone was counted a single time. The chain recombines TRBV4-2 with TRBJ2-3; TRBD2 matches 14 bases. The V gene end was trimmed by 4 bases and the J gene end by 2 bases; junction bases not matched to a gene: 17. The CDR3 is 21 residues long. Looked up from germline, CDR1 is LGHNA and CDR2 is YNFKEQ. The CDR3 sequence is CASSREPLTSGRATATDTQYF. The CDR3 nucleotides read TGTGCCAGCAGCCGAGAGCCTTTGACTAGCGGGAGGGCGACTGCCACAGATACGCAGTATTTT.

In this sample, this clone turned up once. The chain couples TRBV30 to TRBJ1-1; the D is unclear. There are 14 residues in the CDR3. Trimming pared 4 bases from V and 0 bases from J, leaving 12 bases between. The germline CDR1 and CDR2 sequences are GTSNPN and SVGIG (reference sequence). The CDR3 loop is CAWMPKGLNTEAFF. The CDR3, as DNA: TGTGCCTGGATGCCCAAGGGTCTGAACACTGAAGCTTTCTTT.

This clone appeared a few times. CDR3 DNA sequence: TGTGCCAGCTCCCGTGACAGGGCGAAAAACATTCAGTACTTC. It yields the protein CASSRDRAKNIQYF. The chain carries TRBV2 and TRBJ2-4, with 7 bases that match TRBD1. This CDR3 comprises 14 residues. V lost 8 bases to trimming and J lost 4 bases; unmatched junction nucleotides: 8. Germline V gives CDR1 SNHLY, CDR2 FYNNEI.

J is TRBJ2-3 and V is TRBV5-6; D is undetermined. Trimming took 4 bases from V and 0 from J, leaving 9 bases between them. The germline V gene has CDR1 SGHDT and CDR2 YYEEEE. The CDR3 loop spans 14 amino acids. The CDR3 loop is CASSLMTSTDTQYF. In DNA, the CDR3 is TGTGCCAGCAGCCTGATGACTAGCACAGATACGCAGTATTTT.

The rearrangement links TRBV7-2 to TRBJ2-5, with D tentatively TRBD1 (5 bases). Trimming cost V 1 base and J 4 bases, with 13 bases left between them. The CDR3 has 15 residues. Germline CDR1 reads SGHTA; CDR2 reads FQGNSA. The CDR3 bases are TGTGCCAGCAGCTTAGGAAGGGGATTGGCAGAGACCCAGTACTTC. This gives the protein CASSLGRGLAETQYF.

This sequence joins TRBV28 and TRBJ1-5, with TRBD1 matching 9 bases. V gave up 5 bases and J gave up 7 bases; unmatched junction bases: 12. Per germline, CDR1 MDHEN and CDR2 SYDVKM. The CDR3 consists of 16 residues. CDR3 sequence (DNA): TGTGCCAGCAGTATGGCCGACAGGGGGAAAAGCCAGCCCCAGCATTTT. Encoded protein: CASSMADRGKSQPQHF.

CDR3 sequence: CASSLTGSNTIYF. The CDR3, as DNA: TGTGCCAGCAGTTTAACGGGGTCCAACACCATATATTTT. The chain links TRBV28 to TRBJ1-3; D gene uncertain. The CDR3 sequence is 13 residues long. Trimming pared 2 bases from V and 7 bases from J, leaving 9 bases between. Germline CDR1 and CDR2: MDHEN and SYDVKM.

The J gene is TRBJ2-7, the V gene TRBV28; D is unclear. This CDR3 spans 16 amino acids. The germline V gene encodes CDR1 MDHEN and CDR2 SYDVKM. Trimming took 2 bases from V and 0 from J, leaving 14 bases between them. The CDR3 here is CASSLRAAQSSYEQYF. Written as DNA, the CDR3 is TGTGCCAGCAGTTTAAGGGCAGCCCAAAGCTCCTACGAGCAGTACTTC.

The chain combines TRBV30 with TRBJ2-5; D may be TRBD1 or TRBD2 (5 bases each). The CDR3 covers 14 residues. CDR1 GTSNPN and CDR2 SVGIG come from the germline V gene (reference sequence). The ends were cut back, 2 bases at V and 4 bases at J, with 14 bases in the middle. The CDR3 bases are TGTGCCTGGAGTACGGGCGCTGGGGGAGAGACCCAGTACTTC. Translation gives CAWSTGAGGETQYF.